A selection of T cell receptor beta chains follows, all from one sample in a study of shared clonotypes between healthy human individuals. Sequencing used immunoSEQ multiplex PCR; TCRdb keeps in-frame clones, though not all of them. The sample carries 1.5 million to 1.9 million clones, approximately 98% recorded once. The sequenced sample was naive CD4+ T cells sorted from blood. The receptors were gathered from a man aged 25-45 years in good health. Each CDR3 is given with its conserved first and last residue. The order of the fields is clone size, V gene, J gene, D gene, CDR3 DNA, CDR3 protein. The D gene is left open where the match is weak. Where a row states a size, it is once, few, many or the class of an expanded clone; other rows omit it.

clone size: NA
V gene: TRBV2
J gene: TRBJ2-1
D gene: NA
CDR3 DNA: TGTGCCAGCACGAGGTTCAATGAGCAGTTCTTC
CDR3 protein: CASTRFNEQFF

clone size: NA
V gene: TRBV29-1
J gene: TRBJ2-6
D gene: NA
CDR3 DNA: TGCAGCGTTGATCTGGAGGCTGGGGCCAACGTCCTGACTTTC
CDR3 protein: CSVDLEAGANVLTF

clone size: once
V gene: TRBV11-3
J gene: TRBJ2-1
D gene: TRBD1
CDR3 DNA: TGTGCCAGCAGCTCAGGGGGAAAAAATGAGCAGTTCTTC
CDR3 protein: CASSSGGKNEQFF

clone size: NA
V gene: TRBV5-5
J gene: TRBJ2-5
D gene: NA
CDR3 DNA: TGTGCCAGCAGCTTGCGGTCGGCAGGGAACCAAGAGACCCAGTACTTC
CDR3 protein: CASSLRSAGNQETQYF

clone size: NA
V gene: TRBV2
J gene: TRBJ1-1
D gene: NA
CDR3 DNA: TGTGCCAGCAGAGGAAGGACAACGAACACTGAAGCTTTCTTT
CDR3 protein: CASRGRTTNTEAFF

clone size: NA
V gene: TRBV5-5
J gene: TRBJ2-2
D gene: TRBD1
CDR3 DNA: TGTGCCAGCGCATACAGGGGTTCCGGGGAGCTGTTTTTT
CDR3 protein: CASAYRGSGELFF

clone size: NA
V gene: TRBV29-1
J gene: TRBJ1-4
D gene: TRBD1
CDR3 DNA: TGCAGCGTTCGTGTCGTGGGACAGGCCGCTAATGAAAAACTGTTTTTT
CDR3 protein: CSVRVVGQAANEKLFF

clone size: NA
V gene: TRBV27
J gene: TRBJ2-1
D gene: TRBD1
CDR3 DNA: TGTGCCAGCAGTTTACGGACAGGGTTCACCTACAATGAGCAGTTCTTC
CDR3 protein: CASSLRTGFTYNEQFF

clone size: NA
V gene: TRBV5-4
J gene: TRBJ2-3
D gene: NA
CDR3 DNA: TGTGCCAGCAGCTTGGTTTTAGGGGACACCGTCACGCAGTATTTT
CDR3 protein: CASSLVLGDTVTQYF

clone size: NA
V gene: TRBV30
J gene: TRBJ1-1
D gene: NA
CDR3 DNA: TGTGCCTGGCGTACTTGGGGGAGACAGTGGTCTGAAGCTTTCTTT
CDR3 protein: CAWRTWGRQWSEAFF

clone size: NA
V gene: TRBV9
J gene: TRBJ2-1
D gene: TRBD2
CDR3 DNA: TGTGCCAGCAGCGGACCCAGTGGGACTAGCGGGACCTACTACAATGAGCAGTTCTTC
CDR3 protein: CASSGPSGTSGTYYNEQFF

clone size: NA
V gene: TRBV4-1
J gene: TRBJ2-3
D gene: NA
CDR3 DNA: TGCGCCAGCAGCCAAGCGCAGGTCCTGGCAGATACGCAGTATTTT
CDR3 protein: CASSQAQVLADTQYF

clone size: once
V gene: TRBV10-1
J gene: TRBJ2-1
D gene: TRBD2
CDR3 DNA: TGCGCCAGCAGTGAGACTAGCGGGAGGTGGAAGTTCTTC
CDR3 protein: CASSETSGRWKFF

clone size: NA
V gene: TRBV19
J gene: TRBJ2-1
D gene: TRBD2
CDR3 DNA: TGTGCCAGTAGTCTGGGACTAGCGGGAGGTTTGAATGAGCAGTTCTTC
CDR3 protein: CASSLGLAGGLNEQFF

clone size: NA
V gene: TRBV2
J gene: TRBJ1-1
D gene: NA
CDR3 DNA: TGTGCCAGCAGTGAAGCAGTTGGGGGTTGGGCCCTGAACACTGAAGCTTTCTTT
CDR3 protein: CASSEAVGGWALNTEAFF

clone size: NA
V gene: TRBV7-8
J gene: TRBJ2-6
D gene: NA
CDR3 DNA: TGTGCCAGCAGCTTAGAGCAAGGACGGGCCAACGTCCTGACTTTC
CDR3 protein: CASSLEQGRANVLTF

clone size: NA
V gene: TRBV6-5
J gene: TRBJ2-5
D gene: NA
CDR3 DNA: TGTGCCAGCAGTTACTCGCTAAGGGGGTACCAAGAGACCCAGTACTTC
CDR3 protein: CASSYSLRGYQETQYF

clone size: NA
V gene: TRBV7-9
J gene: TRBJ2-3
D gene: NA
CDR3 DNA: TGTGCCAGCAGCTTTCCTGCTGTCACAGATACGCAGTATTTT
CDR3 protein: CASSFPAVTDTQYF

clone size: NA
V gene: TRBV7-9
J gene: TRBJ2-2
D gene: NA
CDR3 DNA: TGTGCCAGCAGCTTAATGGAACAGATAAACACCGGGGAGCTGTTTTTT
CDR3 protein: CASSLMEQINTGELFF

clone size: NA
V gene: TRBV19
J gene: TRBJ1-1
D gene: NA
CDR3 DNA: TGTGCCAGTAGTGTCGGGACGTCGAACACTGAAGCTTTCTTT
CDR3 protein: CASSVGTSNTEAFF

clone size: NA
V gene: TRBV4-3
J gene: TRBJ2-1
D gene: NA
CDR3 DNA: TGCGCCAGCAGCCAACAGAGGGGAACTCTCTGGAATGAGCAGTTCTTC
CDR3 protein: CASSQQRGTLWNEQFF

clone size: NA
V gene: TRBV4-3
J gene: TRBJ1-2
D gene: NA
CDR3 DNA: TGCGCCAGCAGCCAAGAGGCTGGAGGTGGCTATGGCTACACCTTC
CDR3 protein: CASSQEAGGGYGYTF

clone size: NA
V gene: TRBV29-1
J gene: TRBJ2-7
D gene: NA
CDR3 DNA: TGCAGCCCCGCCTCAGTTACTGGCTACGAGCAGTACTTC
CDR3 protein: CSPASVTGYEQYF

clone size: once
V gene: TRBV7-2
J gene: TRBJ2-7
D gene: TRBD2
CDR3 DNA: TGTGCCAGCAGCTCGTTAACGGGAGGGAAATACGAGCAGTACTTC
CDR3 protein: CASSSLTGGKYEQYF

clone size: NA
V gene: TRBV5-5
J gene: TRBJ2-1
D gene: TRBD2
CDR3 DNA: TGTGCCAGCAGCTTCGGGAGGGCGTACAATGAGCAGTTCTTC
CDR3 protein: CASSFGRAYNEQFF

clone size: NA
V gene: TRBV6-5
J gene: TRBJ2-7
D gene: NA
CDR3 DNA: TGTGCCAGCAGTCGGAGCGGTTCCTCCTACGAGCAGTACTTC
CDR3 protein: CASSRSGSSYEQYF

clone size: NA
V gene: TRBV29-1
J gene: TRBJ1-1
D gene: NA
CDR3 DNA: TGCAGCGTTGCTGGTACAGCAAAGAACACTGAAGCTTTCTTT
CDR3 protein: CSVAGTAKNTEAFF

clone size: once
V gene: TRBV19
J gene: TRBJ1-1
D gene: NA
CDR3 DNA: TGTGCCAGTAGTACTCCCAGGGGTGCGACGAACACTGAAGCTTTCTTT
CDR3 protein: CASSTPRGATNTEAFF

clone size: NA
V gene: TRBV2
J gene: TRBJ2-1
D gene: TRBD1
CDR3 DNA: TGTGCCAGCAGTCTACCCAAGGACAGGGTATCGAGGAGCTCCTACAATGAGCAGTTCTTC
CDR3 protein: CASSLPKDRVSRSSYNEQFF

clone size: NA
V gene: TRBV6-5
J gene: TRBJ2-1
D gene: TRBD2
CDR3 DNA: TGTGCCAGCAGTCTCCTTCGACTAGCGCCTGAGCAGTTCTTC
CDR3 protein: CASSLLRLAPEQFF

clone size: NA
V gene: TRBV29-1
J gene: TRBJ1-1
D gene: TRBD1
CDR3 DNA: TGCAGCGTTTTAAGGGGACAGTCTGAAGCTTTCTTT
CDR3 protein: CSVLRGQSEAFF

clone size: NA
V gene: TRBV10-3
J gene: TRBJ1-1
D gene: NA
CDR3 DNA: TGTGCCATGGCTTCGGTCGACACTGAAGCTTTCTTT
CDR3 protein: CAMASVDTEAFF

clone size: NA
V gene: TRBV9
J gene: TRBJ2-5
D gene: NA
CDR3 DNA: TGTGCCAGCAGCGAGGCCCAAGGGGAGACCCAGTACTTC
CDR3 protein: CASSEAQGETQYF

clone size: once
V gene: TRBV18
J gene: TRBJ1-5
D gene: NA
CDR3 DNA: TGTGCCAGCTCACCGACGGGGGAAGGACAGCCCCAGCATTTT
CDR3 protein: CASSPTGEGQPQHF

clone size: NA
V gene: TRBV6-1
J gene: TRBJ1-5
D gene: NA
CDR3 DNA: TGTGCCAGCAATCCCACAGGGTATCAGCCCCAGCATTTT
CDR3 protein: CASNPTGYQPQHF

clone size: NA
V gene: TRBV10-1
J gene: TRBJ2-7
D gene: NA
CDR3 DNA: TGCGCCAGCAGTGAGTCGATTGCGGGGAACGAGCAGTACTTC
CDR3 protein: CASSESIAGNEQYF

clone size: NA
V gene: TRBV5-4
J gene: TRBJ2-1
D gene: NA
CDR3 DNA: TGTGCCAGCAGCTATGATGGCAGCTCCTACAATGAGCAGTTCTTC
CDR3 protein: CASSYDGSSYNEQFF

clone size: NA
V gene: TRBV19
J gene: TRBJ2-7
D gene: TRBD2
CDR3 DNA: TGTGCCAGTAGGGTTCTGGCGGGAGGGTCCTACGAGCAGTACTTC
CDR3 protein: CASRVLAGGSYEQYF

clone size: NA
V gene: TRBV16
J gene: TRBJ2-4
D gene: NA
CDR3 DNA: TGTGCCAGCAGCCAATCTTCCCAGGGGATAACCATTCAGTACTTC
CDR3 protein: CASSQSSQGITIQYF

clone size: NA
V gene: TRBV9
J gene: TRBJ2-3
D gene: NA
CDR3 DNA: TGTGCCAGCAGCAAAACAGGGAAAACAGATACGCAGTATTTT
CDR3 protein: CASSKTGKTDTQYF

clone size: NA
V gene: TRBV5-1
J gene: TRBJ2-1
D gene: TRBD1
CDR3 DNA: TGCGCCAGCAGCCCCCGGCCCCCCAATGGCAGGGGGTATAACAATGAGCAGTTCTTC
CDR3 protein: CASSPRPPNGRGYNNEQFF

clone size: NA
V gene: TRBV18
J gene: TRBJ1-2
D gene: NA
CDR3 DNA: TGTGCCAGCTCACCACAGGGTCTCGACTATGGCTACACCTTC
CDR3 protein: CASSPQGLDYGYTF

clone size: NA
V gene: TRBV21-1
J gene: TRBJ2-7
D gene: NA
CDR3 DNA: TGTGCCAGCAGCAAAGGGTATGCTAGCGGGACTTACGAGCAGTACTTC
CDR3 protein: CASSKGYASGTYEQYF

clone size: few
V gene: TRBV6-1
J gene: TRBJ2-1
D gene: NA
CDR3 DNA: TGTGCCAGCAGTGAGGCGCGAGAGCAGTTCTTC
CDR3 protein: CASSEAREQFF

clone size: NA
V gene: TRBV12-5
J gene: TRBJ2-3
D gene: NA
CDR3 DNA: TGTGCTAGTGGAAACCGTCCCATGGAAGATACGCAGTATTTT
CDR3 protein: CASGNRPMEDTQYF

clone size: NA
V gene: TRBV9
J gene: TRBJ1-1
D gene: TRBD1
CDR3 DNA: TGTGCCAGCAGTGCCCCGGGACAGGGCAGAGGTTGGACTGAAGCTTTCTTT
CDR3 protein: CASSAPGQGRGWTEAFF